The 5 T cell receptor beta chains reported below all come from one sample, sequenced in a study of CD8 T cells in Susac syndrome. Random hexamers were used to reverse transcribe the RNA input (about 0.5 to 1 ug). TCRdb itself ran the immunoSEQ multiplex PCR reads through MiXCR, one entry per CDR3 protein. The repertoire has about 210,000 distinct CDR3 sequences, around 95% of them found once; the top ten carry around 0.099%. Material: CD4+ T cells from PBMCs. The source is a human donor with multiple sclerosis.

The chain has TRBV7-9 and TRBJ1-2, with D maybe TRBD1 (5 bases). Trimming left V 1 base short and J 2 bases short, with 11 bases between. Germline lookup yields CDR1 SEHNR and CDR2 FQNEAQ (reference sequence). The CDR3 is 15 amino acids. The CDR3 here is CASSLEVQGNYGYTF. The CDR3 DNA is TGTGCCAGCAGCTTAGAAGTCCAGGGAAACTATGGCTACACCTTC.

With respect to this clonotype: Relative to the germline gene, one junction end is altered; a read error may explain this. V gene TRBV3-1 combines with J gene TRBJ1-5; D gene ambiguous. Germline lookup yields CDR1 LGHDT and CDR2 YNNKEL (reference sequence). This CDR3 contains 12 residues. The CDR3 nucleotides read TGTGCCAGCAGTCATGGCCGTCAGCCCCAGCTTTTT. This translates into CASSHGRQPQLF.

The chain carries TRBV2 and TRBJ2-7, with 10 bases matching TRBD2. The CDR3 has 15 residues. V was clipped by 10 bases and J by 5 bases; unmatched bases: 14. Germline V gene lookup returns CDR1 SNHLY and CDR2 FYNNEI. This CDR3 is CATTKRSGLAHEQYF. In nucleotides, the CDR3 is TGTGCCACAACCAAAAGATCGGGACTAGCGCACGAGCAGTACTTC.

This chain connects TRBV9 to TRBJ2-1; 10 nucleotides match TRBD1. This CDR3 contains 16 residues. Germline V gene lookup returns CDR1 SGDLS and CDR2 YYNGEE. The trim removed 1 base at V and 5 bases at J, leaving 6 bases unmatched. The CDR3 is CASSVRGQGIDNEQFF. The CDR3 DNA follows: TGTGCCAGCAGCGTAAGGGGACAGGGGATTGACAATGAGCAGTTCTTC.

CDR3 nucleotide sequence: TGCAGTCCCGCACCTATGACTAGCGGGTACCACGAGCAGTACTTC. It is translated as CSPAPMTSGYHEQYF. The chain carries TRBV20-1 and TRBJ2-7; 10 nucleotides line up with TRBD2. CDR1 DFQATT and CDR2 SNEGSKA come from the germline V gene (reference sequence). J was trimmed by 5 bases and V by 8 bases; bases with no gene match: 15. CDR3 length equals 15 residues.